Listed here are 19 T cell receptor beta chains from one sample, sequenced in a study of long-term antiretroviral therapy in people with HIV. Survey-level resolution applied to immunoSEQ assay v3.0. Sequencing was performed with immunoSEQ multiplex PCR; in TCRdb, only in-frame clones are kept and a portion is missing. This sample carries 20,000 to 25,000 clones, more than 65% of them seen once, and the ten largest clones take 4% to 6%. Sequenced material: unsorted PBMCs, taken 0.3 years after starting antiretroviral therapy. The origin of the receptors is a man over 45 with HIV.

V gene TRBV7-2 combines with J gene TRBJ1-3; weak D call: TRBD1 (5 bases). Trimming stripped 5 bases from V and 5 bases from J, with 16 bases between. Germline values: CDR1 SGHTA, CDR2 FQGNSA. CDR3 length: 15 amino acids. This chain's CDR3 is CASSPPGPARNTIYF. The CDR3 bases are TGTGCCAGCAGCCCACCGGGACCAGCTAGAAACACCATATATTTT.

V gene TRBV19 combines with J gene TRBJ1-3; D gene uncertain. The CDR3 contains 17 residues. The V end lost 3 bases, the J end lost 0 bases, and 15 bases lay between the germline ends. From germline, CDR1 is LNHDA and CDR2 SQIVND (reference sequence). The CDR3 protein is CASSIFGLLSSGNTIYF. The DNA for the CDR3 is TGTGCCAGTAGTATTTTTGGACTCCTGAGCTCTGGAAACACCATATATTTT.

V usage is TRBV18 and J usage is TRBJ2-5, with a weak D call TRBD2 (6 bases). Germline V gene lookup returns CDR1 KGHSH and CDR2 LQKENI. CDR3 length: 13 residues. V was pared by 4 bases and J by 3 bases, with 9 bases between. The CDR3 DNA reads as TGTGCCAGCTCACTGAGGAGGGAAGAGACCCAGTACTTC. It specifies CASSLRREETQYF.

This clone showed up just a few times. The genes are TRBV2 and TRBJ2-7, with D possibly TRBD1 on 6 matching bases. The V end lost 7 bases, the J end lost 1 base, and 11 bases lay between the germline ends. CDR1 SNHLY and CDR2 FYNNEI come from the germline V gene. This CDR3 has 13 amino acids. CDR3 region: CASIGQRSYEQYF. The CDR3, as DNA: TGTGCCAGCATTGGACAGCGATCCTACGAGCAGTACTTC. The complete variable domain, with remaining parts taken from reference TRBV2 and TRBJ2-7, reads EPEVTQTPSHQVTQMGQEVILRCVPISNHLYFYWYRQILGQKVEFLVSFYNNEISEKSEIFDDQFSVERPDGSNFTLKIRSTKLEDSAMYFCASIGQRSYEQYFGPGTRLTVT.

The J gene is TRBJ2-7, the V gene TRBV7-9, with D possibly being TRBD1 (6 bases). The germline V gene encodes CDR1 SEHNR and CDR2 FQNEAQ (reference sequence). Deletions cut 1 base from V and 0 bases from J, with 16 bases between. The CDR3 has 17 residues. CDR3 coding DNA: TGTGCCAGCAGCTTAGTGGGGCAGGGGAAGCGCTCCTACGAGCAGTACTTC. Translated, it gives CASSLVGQGKRSYEQYF. The whole variable domain, remainder taken from reference TRBV7-9 and TRBJ2-7, is DTGVSQNPRHKITKRGQNVTFRCDPISEHNRLYWYRQTLGQGPEFLTYFQNEAQLEKSRLLSDRFSAERPKGSFSTLEIQRTEQGDSAMYLCASSLVGQGKRSYEQYFGPGTRLTVT.

This clone was picked up a small number of times. The genes are TRBV7-6 and TRBJ2-7, with a weak D call TRBD1 (5 bases). CDR1 and CDR2 from the germline V gene are SGHVS and FNYEAQ. Trimming took off 1 base at V and 5 bases at J, with 6 bases between the two ends. The CDR3 consists of 12 residues. The CDR3 region has the DNA TGTGCCAGCAGCTTAGTAGGGGACGAGCAGTACTTC. Encoded protein: CASSLVGDEQYF.

V is TRBV6-5 and J is TRBJ1-2; D is perhaps TRBD1 (5 bases). CDR3 length: 14 residues. Germline CDR1 MNHEY, CDR2 SVGAGI. With 0 bases removed from V and 4 bases from J, the gap between germline ends came to 9 bases. DNA of the CDR3: TGTGCCAGCAGTTACTCGATGGGGCTCTATGGCTACACCTTC. This sequence encodes CASSYSMGLYGYTF.

The CDR3 DNA reads as TGTGCCAGCAGTCCTCGGGGGGGTATCTACGAGCAGTACTTC. The encoded protein is CASSPRGGIYEQYF. The rearrangement joins TRBV27 to TRBJ2-7; 8 nucleotides line up with TRBD2. With V trimmed by 5 bases and J by 3 bases, 6 bases remained unmatched. The CDR3 spans 14 residues. The V gene's germline CDR1 is MNHEY and CDR2 SMNVEV (reference sequence).

This chain joins TRBV7-9 and TRBJ1-1, with unresolved D. Per the germline V gene, CDR1 is SEHNR and CDR2 is FQNEAQ (reference sequence). There are 14 residues in the CDR3. Trimming took off 0 bases at V and 1 base at J, with 6 bases between the two ends. The CDR3 coding sequence is TGTGCCAGCAGCTTAGCAGGCGCGAACACTGAAGCTTTCTTT. It is translated as CASSLAGANTEAFF.

This clone was counted a single time. CDR3 nucleotides: TGTGCCAGCAGCTTATTCAGCTCCCTTCGGCGGGGCTACACCTTC. This gives the protein CASSLFSSLRRGYTF. V and J are TRBV13 and TRBJ1-2; D gene ambiguous. Per the germline V gene, CDR1 is PRHDT and CDR2 is FYEKMQ (reference sequence). CDR3 length equals 15 residues. Trimming removed 2 bases at V and 8 bases at J, with 18 bases between. The full variable domain, with the rest looked up from reference TRBV13 and TRBJ1-2, is AAGVIQSPRHLIKEKRETATLKCYPIPRHDTVYWYQQGPGQDPQFLISFYEKMQSDKGSIPDRFSAQQFSDYHSELNMSSLELGDSALYFCASSLFSSLRRGYTFGSGTRLTVV.

The chain is built from TRBV7-9 and TRBJ2-7; D gene unclear. This CDR3 spans 12 amino acids. Germline-derived CDR1 and CDR2 are SEHNR and FQNEAQ (reference sequence). V lost 3 bases and J lost 9, with 12 bases in between. The CDR3 region has the DNA TGTGCCAGCAGCTTCACCAGACTTGGGCAGTACTTC. This encodes CASSFTRLGQYF.

The chain links TRBV6-4 to TRBJ1-1; D is perhaps TRBD1 (6 bases). This CDR3 has 14 amino acids. Trimming removed 7 bases at V and 2 bases at J, with 14 bases between. Germline V lookup: CDR1 MRHNA, CDR2 SNTAGT. The CDR3 loop reads CASINREVNTEAFF. For the CDR3, the DNA is TGTGCCAGCATAAACAGGGAAGTTAACACTGAAGCTTTCTTT.

The gene calls are TRBV4-3 and TRBJ1-2; D might be TRBD1 (6 bases). The CDR3 is 14 residues long. The V end lost 0 bases, the J end lost 5 bases, and 10 bases lay between the germline ends. The germline V gene encodes CDR1 LGHNA and CDR2 YSLEER. CDR3 bases: TGCGCCAGCAGCCAAGAAGGCAGGGGATATGGCTACACCTTC. This sequence encodes CASSQEGRGYGYTF.

The rearrangement uses TRBV6-4 and TRBJ2-3, with 11 bases fitting TRBD2. Germline assignment: CDR1 MRHNA and CDR2 SNTAGT. Trimming at V came to 5 bases and at J to 2 bases, leaving 15 bases not matched to a gene. The CDR3 contains 19 residues. CDR3 sequence reads: CASSLSGRAEVRITDTQYF. The CDR3 nucleotides are TGTGCCAGCAGTCTTAGCGGGAGGGCCGAGGTCCGGATCACAGATACGCAGTATTTT.

The V and J genes are TRBV4-3 and TRBJ1-2; D is possibly TRBD1 (5 bases). Trimming removed 0 bases from V and 4 bases from J, with 12 bases in between. This CDR3 has 15 amino acids. Germline V CDR1 and CDR2: LGHNA, YSLEER. CDR3 in DNA: TGCGCCAGCAGCCAAGATCTGGGGGGGAGCTATGGCTACACCTTC. It codes for CASSQDLGGSYGYTF.

The chain combines TRBV15 with TRBJ2-4, with D tentatively TRBD1 (6 bases). V lost 3 bases to trimming and J lost 0 bases, with 12 bases between them. Germline CDR1 and CDR2: LNHNV and YYDKDF (reference sequence). This CDR3 spans 16 amino acids. The CDR3 DNA is TGTGCCACCAGCAGGACAGGACCTCTAGCCAAAAACATTCAGTACTTC. Translated, it gives CATSRTGPLAKNIQYF.

The gene calls are TRBV4-1 and TRBJ2-7; 7 positions match TRBD1. Germline CDR1 and CDR2: MGHRA and YSYEKL. This CDR3 is 16 amino acids long. The V gene end was trimmed by 0 bases and the J gene end by 3 bases; junction bases not matched to a gene: 8. CDR3 nucleotide sequence: TGCGCCAGCAGCCAAGAGGGGGCCGGGGACAGCTACGAGCAGTACTTC. This codes for CASSQEGAGDSYEQYF.

The rearrangement uses TRBV7-9 and TRBJ1-4; D unclear. Trimming removed 5 bases at V and 8 bases at J, with 15 bases between. The CDR3 is 14 amino acids. The V gene's germline CDR1 is SEHNR and CDR2 FQNEAQ (reference sequence). The CDR3 sequence is CASSASERREKLFF. CDR3 sequence (DNA): TGTGCCAGCAGCGCCAGCGAGAGACGGGAAAAACTGTTTTTT.

CDR3 region: CAWHPGQGANGYTF. The DNA of the CDR3 is TGTGCCTGGCACCCGGGACAGGGGGCTAATGGCTACACCTTC. This chain links TRBV30 with TRBJ1-2; 12 bases match TRBD1. The CDR3 runs to 14 residues. V shed 5 bases, J shed 6 bases, and the junction held 7 bases outside the gene matches. Germline loops: CDR1 GTSNPN, CDR2 SVGIG (reference sequence).